Shown below are 25 T cell receptor beta chains from a single sample sequenced in a study of blood T cells in healthy people across ages. Primed by a sample-barcoded 5' primer and a J-beta primer mix, a second PCR proceeded for 7 to 11 cycles. TCRdb fed the 5' RACE reads into MiXCR, producing one record per CDR3 protein. This sample has 580,000 or so distinct CDR3 sequences; 40% to 55% occur once, and the top ten carry around 24%. Sequencing used blood. The receptors derive from a man at least 80 years old in good health.

This clonotype showed up just once. The chain employs TRBV6-2 or TRBV6-3 and TRBJ1-5; a possible D gene is TRBD1 (6 bases). V dropped 8 bases and J dropped 2 bases, with 22 bases sitting between them. The CDR3 has 17 amino acids. Germline loops: CDR1 MNHEY, CDR2 SVGEGT. The CDR3 coding sequence is TGTGCCAGCGGGAGGCCGGACAGAAGGGGAGGCAATCAGCCCCAGCATTTT. Amino acids: CASGRPDRRGGNQPQHF.

The chain links TRBV7-2 to TRBJ2-1; the match to TRBD1 covers 7 bases. Germline V gene lookup returns CDR1 SGHTA and CDR2 FQGNSA. The CDR3 has 17 residues. The junction had 13 bases not matched to a gene; V was cut back by 4 bases and J by 4 bases. The DNA for the CDR3 is TGTGCCAGCAGCTCAACGCCCCGGGACAGATCTTACAATGAGCAGTTCTTC. Translating it yields CASSSTPRDRSYNEQFF.

As to this clonotype: A much larger clone is a single base away; this may be a read error. This chain uses TRBV2 with TRBJ2-6; D remains ambiguous. CDR1 is SNHLY, CDR2 FYNNEI, per germline. The germline V and J ends were trimmed by 7 bases and 0 bases, with 4 bases remaining between them. There are 13 residues in the CDR3. CDR3 nucleotide sequence: TGTGCCAGCAAGGGCTCTGGGGCCAACGTCCTGACTTTC. Its translation: CASKGSGANVLTF.

The rearrangement joins TRBV2 to TRBJ2-5; 13 nucleotides agree with TRBD2. Germline V lookup: CDR1 SNHLY, CDR2 FYNNEI. J gave up 11 bases and V 6 bases, and 9 bases lay outside the gene matches. The CDR3 is made up of 14 amino acids. The CDR3 nucleotides read TGTGCCAGCAGACGACTAGCGGGAGGTCGTGAGCAGTACTTC. It codes for CASRRLAGGREQYF.

This clonotype was observed many times. The chain joins TRBV20-1 to TRBJ2-7; 9 positions match TRBD2. With V trimmed by 4 bases and J by 6 bases, 10 bases remained unmatched. Germline V CDR1 and CDR2: DFQATT, SNEGSKA (reference sequence). The CDR3 is 14 residues long. CDR3 DNA sequence: TGCAGTGCTACCCGGTTAGCGGGAGCAAGCGAGCAGTACTTC. It yields the protein CSATRLAGASEQYF.

This clonotype was seen only a few times. The chain links TRBV6-2 or TRBV6-3 to TRBJ2-7; D is ambiguous. V shed 2 bases and J shed 1 base, with 9 bases lying between them. This CDR3 contains 14 residues. Germline V gene data show CDR1 as MNHEY and CDR2 as SVGEGT. This chain's CDR3 is CASSYATTSYEQYF. The CDR3 nucleotides are TGTGCCAGCAGTTACGCCACTACTTCCTACGAGCAGTACTTC.

This clonotype appeared once. The rearrangement joins TRBV3-1 to TRBJ1-3; no firm D call. Germline V gene lookup returns CDR1 LGHDT and CDR2 YNNKEL (reference sequence). This CDR3 is built from 12 residues. The ends were cut back, 1 base at V and 8 bases at J, with 6 bases in the middle. For the CDR3, the DNA is TGTGCCAGCAGCCAAGGAGGGTACACCATATATTTT. Its protein is CASSQGGYTIYF.

As DNA, the CDR3 is TGCAGTGCTCCCCGGTCAGGCCCTTACAATGAGCAGTTCTTC. This translates into CSAPRSGPYNEQFF. This rearrangement joins TRBV20-1 to TRBJ2-1; D uncertain. CDR3 length: 14 amino acids. Germline V gene sequence: CDR1 DFQATT, CDR2 SNEGSKA (reference sequence). Trimming shortened V by 5 bases and J by 4 bases, and 15 bases separated the two germline ends.

The gene calls are TRBV6-5 and TRBJ2-5; 9 bases agree with TRBD1. The CDR3 has 15 residues. Germline CDR1 MNHEY, CDR2 SVGAGI. The junction had 10 bases not matched to a gene; V was cut back by 4 bases and J by 7 bases. This CDR3 is CASSSKPGQGGTQYF. For the CDR3, the DNA is TGTGCCAGCAGTTCGAAACCGGGACAGGGAGGGACCCAGTACTTC.

This clonotype came up a few times. The V and J genes are TRBV20-1 and TRBJ2-7, with 7 bases fitting TRBD1. J gave up 2 bases and V 3 bases, and 4 bases lay outside the gene matches. CDR3 length: 13 residues. CDR1 DFQATT and CDR2 SNEGSKA come from the germline V gene (reference sequence). The DNA of the CDR3 is TGCAGTGCTAGCGGACAGGCGCCCTACGAGCAGTACTTC. Its protein product is CSASGQAPYEQYF.

The V and J genes are TRBV5-5 and TRBJ2-1, with D perhaps matching TRBD1 or TRBD2 (5 bases each). V dropped 2 bases and J dropped 3 bases, with 12 bases sitting between them. Per germline, CDR1 SGHKS and CDR2 YYEKEE (reference sequence). The CDR3 has 15 amino acids. The CDR3 loop is CASSFRDGYYNEQFF. In nucleotides, the CDR3 is TGTGCCAGCAGCTTCCGGGACGGATACTACAATGAGCAGTTCTTC.

This clonotype was observed a few times. The J gene is TRBJ2-5, the V gene TRBV29-1; maybe TRBD2 (6 bases). The V end was cut by 7 bases, the J end by 2 bases, with 14 bases between. Germline assignment: CDR1 SQVTM and CDR2 ANQGSEA. This CDR3 comprises 13 residues. DNA for the CDR3: TGCAGCGCGGGCGGGGCTGTTCAAGAGACCCAGTACTTC. This sequence encodes CSAGGAVQETQYF.

In this sample, this clonotype turned up a few times. The genes are TRBV6-6 and TRBJ2-2; D may be TRBD2 (5 bases). With 2 bases removed from V and 3 bases from J, the gap between germline ends came to 13 bases. The CDR3 has 16 amino acids. Germline V gene lookup returns CDR1 MNHNY and CDR2 SVGAGI (reference sequence). CDR3 in amino acids: CASSYVTIGDTGELFF. CDR3 bases: TGTGCCAGCAGTTACGTTACGATCGGGGACACCGGGGAGCTGTTTTTT.

Details on this clonotype: A much larger clone lies a single base off, so this may be a read error. The J gene is TRBJ2-5, the V gene TRBV7-9, with TRBD2 identical over 7 bases. With 8 bases clipped from V and 5 bases from J, the junction kept 14 bases outside the gene matches. CDR1 SEHNR and CDR2 FQNEAQ come from the germline V gene (reference sequence). CDR3 length equals 15 residues. CDR3 DNA sequence: TGTGCCAGCCGCCTAAGCCCGGGAGGTCGGGAGACCCAGTACTTC. Its translation: CASRLSPGGRETQYF. Looking up the rest from reference TRBV7-9 and TRBJ2-5 gives the full variable domain: DTGVSQNPRHKITKRGQNVTFRCDPISEHNRLYWYRQTLGQGPEFLTYFQNEAQLEKSRLLSDRFSAERPKGSFSTLEIQRTEQGDSAMYLCASRLSPGGRETQYFGPGTRLLVL.

The chain recombines TRBV30 with TRBJ1-4, with D hard to call. The germline V and J ends were trimmed by 0 bases and 3 bases, with 8 bases remaining between them. The CDR3 is 14 amino acids. The germline V gene has CDR1 GTSNPN and CDR2 SVGIG (reference sequence). The CDR3 DNA sequence: TGTGCCTGGAGTGTACTGCCCTCTAATGAAAAACTGTTTTTT. It yields the protein CAWSVLPSNEKLFF.

The rearrangement links TRBV20-1 to TRBJ2-3; 7 nucleotides agree with TRBD1. With V trimmed by 3 bases and J by 2 bases, 8 bases remained unmatched. This CDR3 region has 15 residues. Germline values: CDR1 DFQATT, CDR2 SNEGSKA (reference sequence). The CDR3 loop is CSARLNRGNTDTQYF. The CDR3 nucleotides read TGCAGTGCTAGGTTAAACAGGGGCAACACAGATACGCAGTATTTT.

This rearrangement joins TRBV7-2 to TRBJ2-5, with D possibly being TRBD1 or TRBD2 (5 bases each). The CDR3 spans 13 residues. Per germline, CDR1 SGHTA and CDR2 FQGNSA. The germline V and J ends were trimmed by 4 bases and 7 bases, with 13 bases remaining between them. The DNA for the CDR3 is TGTGCCAGCAGCTCGGGACCGCGCCGGACCCAGTACTTC. It yields the protein CASSSGPRRTQYF.

This chain links TRBV20-1 with TRBJ2-5; unclear D gene. The CDR3 consists of 14 residues. Deletions cut 0 bases from V and 5 bases from J, with 13 bases between. Looked up from germline, CDR1 is DFQATT and CDR2 is SNEGSKA (reference sequence). CDR3 nucleotides: TGCAGTGCTAGAGATTCCGCGCCTCCGGAGACCCAGTACTTC. Its protein is CSARDSAPPETQYF.

This clonotype has more than one count but fewer than ten. The rearrangement links TRBV29-1 to TRBJ2-3, with a weak D call TRBD1 (6 bases). The V end lost 6 bases, the J end lost 1 base, and 8 bases lay between the germline ends. The CDR3 consists of 12 residues. In germline, CDR1 is SQVTM, CDR2 ANQGSEA. The CDR3 reads CSVNRGTDTQYF. The CDR3 region has the DNA TGCAGCGTAAACAGGGGCACAGATACGCAGTATTTT.

This chain connects TRBV7-9 to TRBJ2-5; D ambiguous. The V end was cut by 2 bases, the J end by 11 bases, with 18 bases between. Looked up from germline, CDR1 is SEHNR and CDR2 is FQNEAQ (reference sequence). The CDR3 is made up of 14 amino acids. The CDR3 sequence: CASSLSAFDNEQYF. The CDR3 DNA reads TGTGCCAGCAGCTTATCCGCGTTCGACAATGAGCAGTACTTC.

The V gene is TRBV6-1, the J gene TRBJ1-5; no definite D call. Trimming shortened V by 6 bases and J by 1 base, and 16 bases separated the two germline ends. This CDR3 comprises 16 residues. Germline CDR1 and CDR2: MNHNS and SASEGT. CDR3 in amino acids: CASRETGRQSNQPQHF. CDR3 coding DNA: TGTGCCAGCAGGGAGACCGGGAGACAAAGCAATCAGCCCCAGCATTTT.

This clonotype was counted between two and nine times. This sequence joins TRBV4-3 and TRBJ2-1; TRBD1 matches 9 bases. The CDR3 contains 15 residues. The V gene's germline CDR1 is LGHNA and CDR2 YSLEER. Unmatched junction bases numbered 7, after V lost 4 bases and J lost 6 bases. CDR3 sequence reads: CASSLDGTGINEQFF. The DNA of the CDR3 is TGCGCCAGCAGCCTGGACGGGACAGGGATCAATGAGCAGTTCTTC.

Concerning this clonotype: At one end the junction does not follow the germline gene, possibly because of a read error. This chain links TRBV6-2 or TRBV6-3 with TRBJ2-7; D gene uncertain. The CDR3 runs 15 residues. Germline V gene lookup returns CDR1 MNHEY and CDR2 SVGEGT. In nucleotides, the CDR3 is TGTGCCAGCAGTCAGCCTGGAATGGGGAACTACGGGCAGTACTTC. Translated, it gives CASSQPGMGNYGQYF.

V gene TRBV27 combines with J gene TRBJ2-3, with unresolved D. This CDR3 has 17 residues. From germline, CDR1 is MNHEY and CDR2 SMNVEV (reference sequence). V was pared by 5 bases and J by 2 bases, with 20 bases between. The CDR3 protein is CASSIRTPGPYTDTQYF. CDR3 in DNA: TGTGCCAGCAGTATCAGAACTCCCGGGCCATACACAGATACGCAGTATTTT.

For this clonotype: Compared with germline, one end of the junction differs, possibly owing to a read error. The rearrangement uses TRBV7-9 and TRBJ2-1; D gene ambiguous. The CDR3 loop spans 15 amino acids. Germline V gene sequence: CDR1 SEHNR, CDR2 FQNEAQ (reference sequence). As DNA, the CDR3 is TGTGCCAGCAGCTCGGTTGAGGAAGTCTACAATGAGCGGTTCTTC. This gives the protein CASSSVEEVYNERFF.